One and the same sample provided the 29 T cell receptor beta chains below, sequenced in a study of T cells in Graves' hyperthyroidism and ophthalmopathy. Amplification targeted TCR beta CDR3 regions from RNA transcripts. HTBI primers were the set used in a first-round RT-PCR of the TCR CDR3. One entry per CDR3 protein, called by TCRdb with MiXCR from the multiplex PCR reads. The repertoire holds about 770,000 distinct CDR3 sequences, with around 20% as singletons. The sample comprised blood. The receptors shown here come from a woman aged 45-59 years with Graves' hyperthyroidism that later progressed to Graves' ophthalmopathy.

This clonotype was seen repeatedly, ten times or more. V usage is TRBV18 and J usage is TRBJ2-2; D might be TRBD2 (5 bases). V lost 6 bases, J lost 3 bases, and 20 bases lay in between. This CDR3 is 17 amino acids long. The germline gives CDR1 KGHSH, CDR2 LQKENI. The CDR3 loop is CASSPSQTGMHTGELFF. The CDR3 nucleotides are TGTGCCAGCTCGCCCTCGCAGACGGGGATGCACACCGGGGAGCTGTTTTTT.

In its sample, this clonotype was seen many times. The chain recombines TRBV20-1 with TRBJ2-1; 7 nucleotides match TRBD2. Per germline, CDR1 DFQATT and CDR2 SNEGSKA (reference sequence). V gave up 3 bases and J gave up 0 bases; unmatched junction bases: 2. This CDR3 is 14 amino acids long. The CDR3 protein is CSASRGDSYNEQFF. The CDR3, as DNA: TGCAGTGCTAGTCGGGGGGACTCCTACAATGAGCAGTTCTTC.

This clonotype was recorded at least ten times. The rearrangement joins TRBV12-3 or TRBV12-4 to TRBJ2-1, with a weak D call TRBD1 (6 bases). The CDR3 is 11 amino acids. V gave up 8 bases and J gave up 7 bases, with 9 bases separating them. CDR3 coding DNA: TGTGCCAGCCGCCAGGGGAATGAGCAGTTCTTC. Translated: CASRQGNEQFF.

This clonotype was picked up many times. This chain links TRBV7-9 with TRBJ1-5; possibly TRBD1 for D (6 bases). The CDR3 consists of 15 residues. Germline CDR1 is SEHNR and CDR2 is FQNEAQ (reference sequence). The V and J ends lost 0 bases and 4 bases respectively, with 10 bases between them. The CDR3 protein is CASSLAPGQNQPQHF. DNA of the CDR3: TGTGCCAGCAGCTTAGCCCCGGGACAAAATCAGCCCCAGCATTTT.

At least ten counts were recorded for this clonotype. The J gene is TRBJ1-4, the V gene TRBV13, with TRBD1 as a possible D gene (6 bases). Germline CDR1 and CDR2: PRHDT and FYEKMQ (reference sequence). The CDR3 consists of 15 residues. With 0 bases removed from V and 9 bases from J, the gap between germline ends came to 14 bases. CDR3 DNA: TGTGCCAGCAGCTTAGGCCTGGGGGCGATGCAAAAACTGTTTTTT. It translates to CASSLGLGAMQKLFF.

CDR3 amino acids: CASSVRTSYQPQHF. The CDR3 nucleotides are TGCGCCAGCAGCGTCAGGACCTCTTATCAGCCCCAGCATTTT. This rearrangement joins TRBV4-1 to TRBJ1-5; D remains unclear. This CDR3 has 14 amino acids. The V and J ends lost 5 bases and 5 bases respectively, with 13 bases between them. Germline V CDR1 and CDR2: MGHRA, YSYEKL.

The chain joins TRBV10-1 to TRBJ2-3; D gene ambiguous. Per the germline V gene, CDR1 is WNHNN and CDR2 is SYGVQD (reference sequence). This CDR3 is built from 15 residues. V was clipped by 2 bases and J by 3 bases, with 12 bases between them. CDR3 loop: CASSEREPRTDTQYF. In DNA form, the CDR3 reads TGCGCCAGCAGTGAGAGGGAACCTAGGACAGATACGCAGTATTTT.

There are a few counts of this clonotype. The CDR3 DNA follows: TGTGCCAGCAGGGTGGGGTCTGGAAACACCATATATTTT. This sequence encodes CASRVGSGNTIYF. V and J are TRBV12-3 or TRBV12-4 and TRBJ1-3; D gene uncertain. The CDR3 has 13 residues. Trimming shortened V by 6 bases and J by 1 base, and 7 bases separated the two germline ends.

The chain employs TRBV3-1 and TRBJ2-7, with TRBD1 matching 10 bases. V shed 7 bases and J 2 bases; nucleotides not matched to a gene: 8. This CDR3 is 15 amino acids long. CDR1 is LGHDT, CDR2 YNNKEL, per germline (reference sequence). The CDR3 DNA is TGTGCCAGCACGAGGGCCGGGACAGGGGCCTACGAGCAGTACTTC. It translates to CASTRAGTGAYEQYF.

The chain is built from TRBV6-1 and TRBJ2-7; D assignment may be TRBD1 or TRBD2 (5 bases each). This CDR3 is built from 14 residues. Germline-derived CDR1 and CDR2 are MNHNS and SASEGT. V was clipped by 6 bases and J by 3 bases, with 15 bases between them. This CDR3 is CASRTGTAYYEQYF. CDR3 coding DNA: TGTGCCAGCAGGACCGGGACCGCCTACTACGAGCAGTACTTC.

This clonotype was seen a few times. This chain joins TRBV5-4 and TRBJ2-1; D might be TRBD1 (6 bases). V lost 4 bases and J 2 bases, leaving 10 bases between the germline ends. CDR1 SGHNT and CDR2 YYREEE come from the germline V gene (reference sequence). The CDR3 is 14 amino acids. The CDR3 spells CASSRDTAYNEQFF. The CDR3 bases are TGTGCCAGCAGCAGGGACACCGCCTACAATGAGCAGTTCTTC. Supplemented by reference TRBV5-4 and TRBJ2-1, the full variable domain reads ETGVTQSPTHLIKTRGQQVTLRCSSQSGHNTVSWYQQALGQGPQFIFQYYREEENGRGNFPPRFSGLQFPNYSSELNVNALELDDSALYLCASSRDTAYNEQFFGPGTRLTVL.

This clonotype was counted at least ten times. This rearrangement joins TRBV6-1 to TRBJ2-1, with TRBD2 as a possible D gene (6 bases). Germline lookup yields CDR1 MNHNS and CDR2 SASEGT. The CDR3 runs 15 residues. With 5 bases removed from V and 5 bases from J, the gap between germline ends came to 16 bases. CDR3 sequence (DNA): TGTGCCAGCAGTCCAGGCCGGGGAGGAAACAATGAGCAGTTCTTC. It yields the protein CASSPGRGGNNEQFF.

In its sample, this clonotype was seen many times. This chain links TRBV3-1 with TRBJ2-7, with 15 bases aligning to TRBD2. CDR1 LGHDT and CDR2 YNNKEL come from the germline V gene (reference sequence). The trim removed 4 bases at V and 4 bases at J, leaving 5 bases unmatched. CDR3 length: 16 amino acids. This CDR3 reads CASSPTGTSGGYEQYF. In DNA, the CDR3 is TGTGCCAGCAGCCCTACCGGGACTAGCGGGGGGTACGAGCAGTACTTC.

This clonotype was seen many times. This chain uses TRBV20-1 with TRBJ2-5; 9 nucleotides match TRBD1. The CDR3 is 13 residues long. Germline trimming cut 3 bases from V and 2 bases from J; bases unmatched to any gene: 1. Germline V gene data show CDR1 as DFQATT and CDR2 as SNEGSKA (reference sequence). This CDR3 reads CSARGQGQETQYF. CDR3 coding DNA: TGCAGTGCTAGGGGACAGGGACAAGAGACCCAGTACTTC.

This clonotype was detected ten times or more. This rearrangement joins TRBV24-1 to TRBJ2-7; the match to TRBD2 covers 12 bases. Germline CDR1 KGHDR, CDR2 SFDVKD. The CDR3 runs 18 residues. The ends lost 1 base at V and 3 bases at J; junction bases unmatched: 9. The CDR3 DNA reads as TGTGCCACCAGTGATTTACACTCGACTAGCGGGGGAAGCTACGAGCAGTACTTC. Translation gives CATSDLHSTSGGSYEQYF.

The chain uses TRBV5-4 and TRBJ2-5; D may be TRBD2 (5 bases). V shed 0 bases and J shed 2 bases, with 11 bases lying between them. Germline V gene lookup returns CDR1 SGHNT and CDR2 YYREEE (reference sequence). The CDR3 has 15 residues. CDR3: CASSLVVGEQETQYF. The CDR3 DNA reads TGTGCCAGCAGCTTGGTCGTGGGAGAACAAGAGACCCAGTACTTC.

This clonotype occurred many times. The chain uses TRBV7-8 and TRBJ2-5; 8 bases are shared with TRBD1. Per germline, CDR1 SGHVS and CDR2 FQNEAQ. J gave up 6 bases and V 3 bases, and 6 bases lay outside the gene matches. The CDR3 has 14 amino acids. CDR3 coding DNA: TGTGCCAGCAGCTTTCCAGGGGGCTCGCAGACCCAGTACTTC. It encodes CASSFPGGSQTQYF.

This clonotype was found a few times. The chain employs TRBV3-1 and TRBJ2-6; D assignment may be TRBD1 or TRBD2 (5 bases each). CDR1 is LGHDT and CDR2 is YNNKEL in the germline V gene (reference sequence). This CDR3 is built from 15 residues. V was clipped by 5 bases and J by 0 bases, with 8 bases between them. The CDR3 is CASSLRGSGANVLTF. The CDR3 nucleotides are TGTGCCAGCAGCTTGAGGGGCTCTGGGGCCAACGTCCTGACTTTC. The whole variable domain, filled in from reference TRBV3-1 and TRBJ2-6, reads DTAVSQTPKYLVTQMGNDKSIKCEQNLGHDTMYWYKQDSKKFLKIMFSYNNKELIINETVPNRFSPKSPDKAHLNLHINSLELGDSAVYFCASSLRGSGANVLTFGAGSRLTVL.

The chain couples TRBV27 to TRBJ1-5; TRBD1 might be the D (5 bases). Germline V lookup: CDR1 MNHEY, CDR2 SMNVEV (reference sequence). V was trimmed by 8 bases and J by 0 bases, leaving 17 bases between them. CDR3 length: 16 amino acids. As DNA, the CDR3 is TGTGCCAGCCGTGAGTGGGGGGGAGGTAGCAATCAGCCCCAGCATTTT. Translation: CASREWGGGSNQPQHF.

The genes are TRBV24-1 and TRBJ1-5, with D possibly being TRBD1 (6 bases). This CDR3 spans 11 amino acids. V was clipped by 9 bases and J by 8 bases, with 10 bases between them. The germline gives CDR1 KGHDR, CDR2 SFDVKD. CDR3 loop: CATSEGEPQHF. Written as DNA, the CDR3 is TGTGCCACCTCGGAGGGGGAGCCCCAGCATTTT.

This clonotype was picked up a small number of times. The chain recombines TRBV6-1 with TRBJ1-5; no firm D call. The CDR3 covers 15 residues. Trimming stripped 8 bases from V and 0 bases from J, with 14 bases between. CDR1 is MNHNS and CDR2 is SASEGT in the germline V gene. The CDR3 reads CASSSVRVSNQPQHF. The CDR3 DNA sequence: TGTGCCAGCTCCTCTGTGCGGGTTAGCAATCAGCCCCAGCATTTT.

This clonotype appeared a few times. This chain's CDR3 is CASSQGVQSWDEQFF. CDR3 DNA: TGCGCCAGCAGCCAAGGGGTCCAGAGCTGGGATGAGCAGTTCTTC. V is TRBV4-1 and J is TRBJ2-1; D remains unclear. The germline V gene has CDR1 MGHRA and CDR2 YSYEKL. Between the trimmed V and J ends, which lost 1 base and 8 bases, there was a span of 15 bases. This CDR3 contains 15 residues.

The V call is TRBV2, the J call TRBJ2-5, with TRBD1 matching over 7 bases. Germline loops: CDR1 SNHLY, CDR2 FYNNEI. This CDR3 contains 15 residues. The ends lost 5 bases at V and 0 bases at J; junction bases unmatched: 6. The CDR3 bases are TGTGCCAGCAGTCGACAGGGAACGTACCAAGAGACCCAGTACTTC. This gives the protein CASSRQGTYQETQYF.

This clonotype was observed a few times. The genes are TRBV29-1 and TRBJ1-2; D is undetermined. The germline CDR1 and CDR2 sequences are SQVTM and ANQGSEA. Trimming removed 1 base at V and 6 bases at J, with 9 bases between. CDR3 length equals 12 residues. The DNA of the CDR3 is TGCAGCGTTGAAGCGCCGGATAATGGCTACACCTTC. Protein: CSVEAPDNGYTF.

This clonotype has ten or more counts. The J gene is TRBJ2-1, the V gene TRBV20-1; tentatively, D is TRBD2 (5 bases). Germline V gene sequence: CDR1 DFQATT, CDR2 SNEGSKA (reference sequence). The CDR3 consists of 14 residues. The V end lost 3 bases, the J end lost 4 bases, and 13 bases lay between the germline ends. The CDR3 bases are TGCAGTGCTAGGGGAGAAGGCTATTACAATGAGCAGTTCTTC. It codes for CSARGEGYYNEQFF.

The chain recombines TRBV7-9 with TRBJ1-2; weak D call: TRBD1 (6 bases). V was trimmed by 4 bases and J by 8 bases, leaving 17 bases between them. CDR1 is SEHNR, CDR2 FQNEAQ, per germline (reference sequence). The CDR3 spans 14 residues. CDR3 loop: CASSSQRGAWGYTF. CDR3 DNA: TGTGCCAGCAGCTCTCAACGGGGGGCCTGGGGCTACACCTTC.

V and J are TRBV12-3 or TRBV12-4 and TRBJ2-7; D might be TRBD1 (6 bases). Trimming cost V 3 bases and J 2 bases, with 14 bases left between them. This CDR3 comprises 15 residues. The CDR3 spells CASSFNYGQTYEQYF. CDR3 DNA: TGTGCCAGCAGTTTCAATTATGGACAGACCTACGAGCAGTACTTC.

The chain carries TRBV7-2 and TRBJ1-1; 7 bases align to TRBD1. This CDR3 spans 15 amino acids. Germline CDR1 is SGHTA and CDR2 is FQGNSA. V trimming: 7 bases; J trimming: 4 bases; junction bases outside the gene matches: 12. As DNA, the CDR3 is TGTGCCAGCACGGAGAACAGGGGACGGGGCACTGAAGCTTTCTTT. It codes for CASTENRGRGTEAFF.

In this sample, this clonotype turned up many times. The V call is TRBV12-3 or TRBV12-4, the J call TRBJ2-7, with 10 bases fitting TRBD1. This CDR3 has 15 amino acids. Trimming removed 6 bases from V and 4 bases from J; junction bases left unmatched: 9. The CDR3 here is CASSPTGTGVYEQYF. In DNA, the CDR3 is TGTGCCAGCAGCCCGACCGGGACAGGGGTATACGAGCAGTACTTC.